This T cell receptor beta chain originates from a study of OX40 agonist ivuxolimab in advanced cancers. Background on the study: Ivuxolimab was delivered to patients intravenously every 2 weeks at doses spanning 0.01 to 10 mg/kg. The mean age was about 57 years, ranging from 23 to 79, with less than 90% of participants male.

Sequencing was performed with immunoSEQ multiplex PCR; in TCRdb, only in-frame clones are kept and a portion is missing. Of under 25,000 clones in the sample, about 88% were seen once. Whole-study results and caveats: On average, CD8+ T cells had more expanded clones than CD4+.

About this clone: Its antigen is currently unknown.

The CDR3 runs to 16 residues. The germline V gene encodes CDR1 LNHDA and CDR2 SQIVND (reference sequence). The ends lost 7 bases at V and 2 bases at J; junction bases unmatched: 10. Sequences were derived from CD4+ or CD8+ T cells sorted from blood, sampled in a trial of the OX40 agonist ivuxolimab. This clonotype was sampled from an adult with an advanced solid tumor such as melanoma, head and neck, liver or kidney cancer. The chain has TRBV19 and TRBJ2-3, with 9 bases identical to TRBD2. The CDR3 here is CASTWGPSGDTDTQYF. The CDR3 DNA reads TGTGCCAGTACCTGGGGCCCTAGCGGGGACACAGATACGCAGTATTTT.